These T cell receptor beta chains were read from a single sample in a study of T cell repertoires and HLA-DP antigens. Antigens for these TCRs are unknown. Clones were sequenced by immunoSEQ multiplex PCR, and TCRdb holds only the in-frame ones, with some missing. The data contain approximately 100,000 clones, approximately 86% of them singletons. The specimen sequenced was CD4+ T cells from PBMCs. These receptors were collected from a man aged 45-65 years in good health and CMV-seronegative. The CDR3 runs from the conserved cysteine through the conserved F or W. The order of the fields is D gene, J gene, clone size, V gene, CDR3 protein, CDR3 DNA. The D gene is left open where the match is weak. The size field is filled for only some rows; it gives once, few, many or a size class.

TRBD1,TRBJ1-2,once,TRBV28,CASRGQGAGESYGYTF,TGTGCCAGCCGCGGACAGGGGGCGGGAGAGAGCTATGGCTACACCTTC
.,TRBJ2-7,.,TRBV29-1,CSVARDVPYEQYF,TGCAGCGTCGCTCGGGACGTTCCCTACGAGCAGTACTTC
.,TRBJ2-2,.,TRBV30,CAWSRDTGELFF,TGTGCCTGGAGTAGGGACACCGGGGAGCTGTTTTTT
.,TRBJ2-7,.,TRBV19,CASSIASTVYEQYF,TGTGCCAGTAGTATAGCATCAACCGTTTACGAGCAGTACTTC
.,TRBJ2-5,.,TRBV5-4,CASSLQETQYF,TGTGCCAGCAGCTTACAAGAGACCCAGTACTTC
TRBD1,TRBJ2-1,.,TRBV23-1,CASSLKWDRGSNEQFF,TGCGCCAGCAGTCTTAAATGGGACAGGGGGTCGAATGAGCAGTTCTTC
.,TRBJ1-2,.,TRBV2,CASTERENYGYTF,TGTGCCAGCACAGAAAGGGAGAACTATGGCTACACCTTC
.,TRBJ2-7,.,TRBV5-8,CASSLEGGFRDEQYF,TGTGCCAGCAGCTTGGAGGGGGGCTTCAGGGACGAGCAGTACTTC
.,TRBJ2-7,.,TRBV28,CASSSVAGSNEQYF,TGTGCCAGCAGTTCAGTGGCGGGAAGTAACGAGCAGTACTTC
TRBD1,TRBJ1-2,.,TRBV30,CAWRPGDRVYTF,TGTGCCTGGAGACCGGGGGACAGGGTGTACACCTTC
TRBD2,TRBJ2-7,.,TRBV28,CASAPFGLAYPEQYF,TGTGCCAGCGCTCCATTCGGACTAGCTTATCCCGAGCAGTACTTC
.,TRBJ2-3,.,TRBV5-1,CASSLILTPGGDTQYF,TGCGCCAGCAGCTTGATTCTGACTCCGGGTGGAGATACGCAGTATTTT
TRBD2,TRBJ2-7,.,TRBV5-1,CASSLAGTSGGSSYEQYF,TGCGCCAGCAGCTTGGCCGGGACTAGCGGGGGGAGCTCCTACGAGCAGTACTTC
.,TRBJ1-1,.,TRBV19,CASSRQSNTEAFF,TGTGCCAGTAGTCGACAGTCGAACACTGAAGCTTTCTTT
.,TRBJ1-2,few,TRBV10-3,CAISEGGSYGYTF,TGTGCCATCAGTGAGGGGGGTTCGTATGGCTACACCTTC
.,TRBJ2-7,.,TRBV18,CASSPGQGLSEQYF,TGTGCCAGCTCACCAGGCCAGGGGCTCTCAGAGCAGTACTTC
.,TRBJ2-1,.,TRBV7-2,CASSLAHSNEQFF,TGTGCCAGCAGCTTAGCACATAGCAATGAGCAGTTCTTC